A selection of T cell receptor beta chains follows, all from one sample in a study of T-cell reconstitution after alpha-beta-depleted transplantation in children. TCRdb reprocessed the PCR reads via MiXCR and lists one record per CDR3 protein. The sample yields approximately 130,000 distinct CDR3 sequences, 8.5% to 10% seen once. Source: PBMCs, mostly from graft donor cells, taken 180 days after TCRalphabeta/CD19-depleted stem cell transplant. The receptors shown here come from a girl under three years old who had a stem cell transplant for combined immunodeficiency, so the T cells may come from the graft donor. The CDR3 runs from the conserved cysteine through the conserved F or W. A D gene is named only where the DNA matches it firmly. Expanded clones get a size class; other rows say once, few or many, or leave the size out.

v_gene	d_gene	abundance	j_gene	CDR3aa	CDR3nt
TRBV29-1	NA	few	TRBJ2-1	CSVEDPQGNEQFF	TGCAGCGTTGAAGACCCGCAAGGAAATGAGCAGTTCTTC
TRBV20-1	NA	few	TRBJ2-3	CSARGHGHTDTQYF	TGCAGTGCTAGGGGGCATGGGCACACAGATACGCAGTATTTT
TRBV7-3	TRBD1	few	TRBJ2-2	CASSPGTGGTGELFF	TGTGCCAGCAGCCCTGGGACAGGAGGGACCGGGGAGCTGTTTTTT
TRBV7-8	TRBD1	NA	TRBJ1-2	CASSLIGTGENGYTF	TGTGCCAGCAGCCTTATAGGGACAGGGGAAAATGGCTACACCTTC
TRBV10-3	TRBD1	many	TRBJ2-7	CAISPSRTGTDEQYF	TGTGCCATCAGTCCTTCCCGGACAGGGACCGACGAGCAGTACTTC
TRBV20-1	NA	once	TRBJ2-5	CSAPDSQETQYF	TGCAGTGCCCCGGACTCACAAGAGACCCAGTACTTC
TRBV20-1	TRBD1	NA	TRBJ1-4	CSASGTVQEKLFF	TGCAGTGCTAGTGGGACAGTTCAAGAAAAACTGTTTTTT
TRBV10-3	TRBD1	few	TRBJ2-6	CAISEEGQVLSGANVLTF	TGTGCCATCAGTGAGGAGGGACAGGTCCTCTCTGGGGCCAACGTCCTGACTTTC
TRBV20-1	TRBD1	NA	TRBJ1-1	CSARTGGTNTEAFF	TGCAGTGCTCGGACAGGGGGGACGAACACTGAAGCTTTCTTT
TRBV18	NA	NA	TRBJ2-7	CASSPSPGTRSYEQYF	TGTGCCAGCTCACCGAGCCCCGGGACACGCTCCTACGAGCAGTACTTC
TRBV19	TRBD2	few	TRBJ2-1	CASSRTSGEYNEQFF	TGTGCCAGTAGCCGTACTAGCGGGGAGTACAATGAGCAGTTCTTC
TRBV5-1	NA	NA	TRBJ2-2	CASSLGAGAGTGELFF	TGCGCCAGCAGCTTGGGGGCAGGGGCCGGCACCGGGGAGCTGTTTTTT
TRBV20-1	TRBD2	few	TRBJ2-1	CSALGLAGLDEQFF	TGCAGTGCCCTGGGACTAGCGGGGTTGGATGAGCAGTTCTTC
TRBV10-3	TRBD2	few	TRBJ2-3	CAISEGGGGPTTDTQYF	TGTGCCATCAGTGAGGGGGGCGGGGGGCCTACCACAGATACGCAGTATTTT
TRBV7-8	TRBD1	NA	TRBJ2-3	CASSSDRVSHTQYF	TGTGCCAGCAGCTCGGACAGGGTTTCCCATACGCAGTATTTT
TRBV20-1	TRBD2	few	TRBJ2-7	CSASLAGGGYF	TGCAGTGCTAGCTTAGCGGGAGGAGGGTACTTC
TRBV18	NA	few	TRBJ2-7	CASSPRWDYEQYF	TGTGCCAGCTCACCACGGTGGGACTACGAGCAGTACTTC
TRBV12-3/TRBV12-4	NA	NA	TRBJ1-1	CASSPWSLAANTEAFF	TGTGCCAGCAGCCCATGGTCCCTCGCAGCAAACACTGAAGCTTTCTTT
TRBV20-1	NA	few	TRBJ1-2	CSVRGFPGRGIVYTF	TGCAGTGTTAGAGGGTTTCCGGGGCGCGGGATCGTCTACACCTTC
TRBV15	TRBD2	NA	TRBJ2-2	CATSPPPLAGNTGELFF	TGTGCCACCAGCCCCCCCCCACTAGCGGGGAACACCGGGGAGCTGTTTTTT
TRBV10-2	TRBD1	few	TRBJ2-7	CASGTQGTYEQYF	TGCGCCAGCGGAACACAGGGGACCTACGAGCAGTACTTC
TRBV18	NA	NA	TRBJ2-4	CASSPDPQRLFPQYF	TGTGCCAGCTCACCCGACCCGCAGAGGCTATTCCCCCAGTACTTC
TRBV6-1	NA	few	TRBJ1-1	CASSQNRILNTEAFF	TGTGCCAGCAGCCAGAACAGGATTTTGAACACTGAAGCTTTCTTT
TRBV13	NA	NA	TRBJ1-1	CASSLGRPNTEAFF	TGTGCCAGCAGCTTAGGGCGGCCGAACACTGAAGCTTTCTTT
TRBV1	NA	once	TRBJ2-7	CTSSRTLKRTGRTYEQYF	TGCACCAGCAGCCGGACCCTTAAACGGACAGGACGAACCTACGAGCAGTACTTC
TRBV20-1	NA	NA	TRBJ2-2	CSAIAPTGELFF	TGCAGTGCTATAGCCCCAACCGGGGAGCTGTTTTTT
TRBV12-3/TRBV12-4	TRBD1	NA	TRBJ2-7	CASSPGQGSSWEQYF	TGTGCCAGCAGCCCTGGACAGGGGTCCTCCTGGGAGCAGTACTTC
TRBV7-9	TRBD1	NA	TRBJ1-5	CASSKGTGSFGNQPQHF	TGTGCCAGCAGCAAGGGGACAGGGAGTTTTGGCAATCAGCCCCAGCATTTT
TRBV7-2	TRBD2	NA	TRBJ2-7	CASSLSSGHYEQYF	TGTGCCAGCAGCTTGTCTAGCGGACACTACGAGCAGTACTTC
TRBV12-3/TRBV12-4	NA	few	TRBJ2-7	CASSFLGHGVAYEQYF	TGTGCCAGCAGTTTCCTTGGACACGGGGTGGCCTACGAGCAGTACTTC
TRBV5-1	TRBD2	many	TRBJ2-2	CASSLAGRGLANTGELFF	TGCGCCAGCAGCTTGGCCGGGAGGGGCCTCGCGAACACCGGGGAGCTGTTTTTT
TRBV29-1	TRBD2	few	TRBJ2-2	CSDGLAGGPSTGELFF	TGCAGTGACGGACTAGCGGGAGGGCCGAGCACCGGGGAGCTGTTTTTT
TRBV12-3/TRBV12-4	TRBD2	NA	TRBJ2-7	CASSWTGGEQYF	TGTGCCAGCAGTTGGACGGGGGGGGAGCAGTACTTC
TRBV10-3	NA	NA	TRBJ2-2	CAISGKGTLNTGELFF	TGTGCCATCAGTGGAAAAGGGACATTGAACACCGGGGAGCTGTTTTTT
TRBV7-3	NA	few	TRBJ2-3	CASSPSGRGGTDTQYF	TGTGCCAGCAGCCCATCCGGCAGGGGCGGCACAGATACGCAGTATTTT
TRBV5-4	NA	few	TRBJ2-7	CASSLGTTLRYEQYF	TGTGCCAGCAGCTTGGGGACCACCCTCCGCTACGAGCAGTACTTC
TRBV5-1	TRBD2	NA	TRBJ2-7	CASSLWVTSGKAYEQYF	TGCGCCAGCAGCTTGTGGGTGACTAGCGGGAAGGCCTACGAGCAGTACTTC
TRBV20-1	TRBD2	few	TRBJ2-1	CSARGPRLAGFYNEQFF	TGCAGTGCTAGAGGACCCCGACTAGCGGGGTTTTACAATGAGCAGTTCTTC
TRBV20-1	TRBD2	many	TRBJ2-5	CSARDYGRAVETQYF	TGCAGTGCTAGAGATTACGGGAGGGCCGTAGAGACCCAGTACTTC
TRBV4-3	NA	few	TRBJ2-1	CASSQVTGLEQFF	TGCGCCAGCAGCCAAGTGACCGGGCTCGAGCAGTTCTTC
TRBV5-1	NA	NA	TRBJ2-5	CASSFFGSIVQETQYF	TGCGCCAGCAGCTTTTTCGGGAGTATCGTCCAAGAGACCCAGTACTTC
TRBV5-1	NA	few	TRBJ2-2	CASSPYRGEVGELFF	TGCGCCAGCAGCCCCTACCGGGGCGAGGTGGGGGAGCTGTTTTTT
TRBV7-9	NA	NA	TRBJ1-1	CASSFSTSGTEAFF	TGTGCCAGCAGCTTCTCGACCTCGGGGACTGAAGCTTTCTTT
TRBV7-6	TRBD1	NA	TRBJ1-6	CASSARDRVNSPLHF	TGTGCCAGCAGCGCCCGGGACAGGGTAAATTCACCCCTCCACTTT
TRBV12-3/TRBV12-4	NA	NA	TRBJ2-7	CASSPGRPNSGYEQYF	TGTGCCAGCAGTCCCGGACGACCAAACTCGGGCTACGAGCAGTACTTC
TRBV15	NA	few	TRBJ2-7	CATSLRRFAYEQYF	TGTGCCACCAGCCTGAGGCGGTTCGCCTACGAGCAGTACTTC